The 10 T cell receptor beta chains given below trace back to one sample, sequenced in a study of vaccination and CD4 T cells after COVID-19. The sample's treatment: roughly 11-day PBMC culture with coronavirus spike peptide pools or control peptides (ViraFEST assay). The Oncomine TCR Beta short-read assay sequenced DNA from cultured CD4+ T cells. TCRdb processed the PCR reads anew with MiXCR; each CDR3 protein has one entry. The sample consists of some 20,000 distinct CDR3 sequences, approximately 46% of them appearing once. Their antigens remain unidentified. The sample consisted of CD4+ T cells from blood, cultured in vitro, taken before SARS-CoV-2 vaccination. The receptors originated from a human donor who had recovered from COVID-19.

This chain joins TRBV7-2 and TRBJ1-6; 9 positions agree with TRBD1. The CDR3 extends over 17 amino acids. The trim removed 5 bases at V and 0 bases at J, leaving 5 bases unmatched. Looked up from germline, CDR1 is SGHTA and CDR2 is FQGNSA. CDR3 bases: TGTGCCAGCAGCCCCACAGGGGGCGCCTCCTATAATTCACCCCTCCACTTT. Translated: CASSPTGGASYNSPLHF.

This clonotype was picked up one time. This sequence joins TRBV2 and TRBJ1-4; D is unresolved. The CDR3 is 11 amino acids. Trimming cost V 3 bases and J 8 bases, with 4 bases left between them. Per germline, CDR1 SNHLY and CDR2 FYNNEI. In DNA, the CDR3 is TGTGCCAGCAGTGATCAGGAAAAACTGTTTTTT. This codes for CASSDQEKLFF.

This clonotype was seen a few times. The chain carries TRBV30 and TRBJ1-2; D is uncertain. Trimming pared 2 bases from V and 6 bases from J, leaving 16 bases between. Germline values: CDR1 GTSNPN, CDR2 SVGIG (reference sequence). This CDR3 has 14 amino acids. The CDR3 bases are TGTGCCTGGAGTCCCCGGGCCTCCACGGATGGCTACACCTTC. This encodes CAWSPRASTDGYTF.

This clonotype was seen once. The J gene is TRBJ2-5, the V gene TRBV20-1; 9 nucleotides line up with TRBD2. Germline V gene sequence: CDR1 DFQATT, CDR2 SNEGSKA (reference sequence). After removal of 0 bases from V and 4 bases from J, the junction contained 9 bases not matched to a gene. This CDR3 is built from 16 residues. Here the CDR3 reads CSARDTSGRAGETQYF. The DNA of the CDR3 is TGCAGTGCTAGAGACACTAGCGGGCGGGCAGGAGAGACCCAGTACTTC.

DNA of the CDR3: TGCAGTGCTAGGCCACGGGACAGGATTATGGAGACCCAGTACTTC. Its translation: CSARPRDRIMETQYF. V and J are TRBV20-1 and TRBJ2-5; 8 bases are a match to TRBD1. V trimming: 3 bases; J trimming: 5 bases; junction bases outside the gene matches: 11. Germline assignment: CDR1 DFQATT and CDR2 SNEGSKA (reference sequence). The CDR3 runs to 15 residues.

This clonotype appeared a few times. This chain connects TRBV28 to TRBJ2-7; a weak D match, TRBD1 (5 bases). Germline CDR1 MDHEN, CDR2 SYDVKM. The CDR3 has 14 amino acids. Deletions cut 6 bases from V and 0 bases from J, with 12 bases between. This CDR3 reads CASRGAANSYEQYF. CDR3 nucleotide sequence: TGTGCCAGCAGAGGGGCAGCGAACTCCTACGAGCAGTACTTC.

J is TRBJ2-5 and V is TRBV7-9; D unclear. The CDR3 is 13 amino acids. V gave up 2 bases and J gave up 5 bases, with 9 bases separating them. The germline gives CDR1 SEHNR, CDR2 FQNEAQ (reference sequence). The CDR3 DNA is TGTGCCAGCAGCTTAAGCGTTTACGAGACCCAGTACTTC. Residues: CASSLSVYETQYF.

The J gene is TRBJ1-4, the V gene TRBV7-6; D is possibly TRBD1 (6 bases). CDR1 is SGHVS and CDR2 is FNYEAQ in the germline V gene. There are 19 residues in the CDR3. Trimming took off 5 bases at V and 0 bases at J, with 22 bases between the two ends. CDR3 sequence (DNA): TGTGCCAGCAGCCGGCGAACAGGGTTTTGGGGAACAACTAATGAAAAACTGTTTTTT. Encoded protein: CASSRRTGFWGTTNEKLFF.

The chain links TRBV19 to TRBJ2-1; TRBD2 aligns across 8 bases. CDR3 size: 15 residues. CDR1 is LNHDA and CDR2 is SQIVND in the germline V gene (reference sequence). Trimming cost V 5 bases and J 0 bases; bases outside gene matches: 3. Here the CDR3 reads CASSVSGASYNEQFF. CDR3 coding DNA: TGTGCCAGTAGTGTTAGCGGGGCCTCCTACAATGAGCAGTTCTTC.

This clonotype was found a few times. CDR3 DNA sequence: TGTGCCAGCGGAAGAATGACGAACACTGAAGCTTTCTTT. Its translation is CASGRMTNTEAFF. The J gene is TRBJ1-1, the V gene TRBV7-8; D gene uncertain. Germline V gene sequence: CDR1 SGHVS, CDR2 FQNEAQ. Between the trimmed V and J ends, which lost 8 bases and 1 base, there was a span of 11 bases. This CDR3 comprises 13 residues.